This T cell receptor beta chain emerged from a study of identical twins. The CDR3 covers 12 residues. Germline CDR1 reads SQVTM; CDR2 reads ANQGSEA. Trimming cost V 4 bases and J 6 bases, with 12 bases left between them. TCRdb processed the 5' RACE reads anew with MiXCR; each CDR3 protein has one entry. The sample lists 700,000 or so distinct CDR3 sequences, 8.6% seen once, with 0.98% in the top ten. In its sample, this clonotype was seen many times. The same sample was also studied in work on yellow fever vaccine responses in identical twins.

Sequences were obtained from PBMCs. This TCR was recovered from a young woman in good health. The chain employs TRBV29-1 and TRBJ2-5; D might be TRBD1 (5 bases). The CDR3 here is CSVGQGIQTQYF. CDR3 nucleotide sequence: TGCAGCGTTGGCCAGGGAATCCAGACCCAGTACTTC.